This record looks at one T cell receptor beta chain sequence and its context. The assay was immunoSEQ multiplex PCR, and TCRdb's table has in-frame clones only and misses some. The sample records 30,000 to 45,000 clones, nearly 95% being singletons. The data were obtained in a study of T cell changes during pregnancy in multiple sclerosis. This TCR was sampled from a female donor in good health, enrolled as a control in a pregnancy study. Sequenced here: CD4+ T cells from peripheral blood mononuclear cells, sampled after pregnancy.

In DNA, the CDR3 is TGTGCCAGCTCGCTGGGACAGGGAGAGGGAAACACCATATATTTT. Protein: CASSLGQGEGNTIYF. The V and J genes are TRBV18 and TRBJ1-3; 9 bases agree with TRBD1. Trimming took 6 bases from V and 4 from J; bases not matched to a gene: 7. The CDR3 length is 15 residues. Germline V gives CDR1 KGHSH, CDR2 LQKENI. The variable domain in full, completed from reference TRBV18 and TRBJ1-3, reads NAGVMQNPRHLVRRRGQEARLRCSPMKGHSHVYWYRQLPEEGLKFMVYLQKENIIDESGMPKERFSAEFPKEGPSILRIQQVVRGDSAAYFCASSLGQGEGNTIYFGEGSWLTVV.